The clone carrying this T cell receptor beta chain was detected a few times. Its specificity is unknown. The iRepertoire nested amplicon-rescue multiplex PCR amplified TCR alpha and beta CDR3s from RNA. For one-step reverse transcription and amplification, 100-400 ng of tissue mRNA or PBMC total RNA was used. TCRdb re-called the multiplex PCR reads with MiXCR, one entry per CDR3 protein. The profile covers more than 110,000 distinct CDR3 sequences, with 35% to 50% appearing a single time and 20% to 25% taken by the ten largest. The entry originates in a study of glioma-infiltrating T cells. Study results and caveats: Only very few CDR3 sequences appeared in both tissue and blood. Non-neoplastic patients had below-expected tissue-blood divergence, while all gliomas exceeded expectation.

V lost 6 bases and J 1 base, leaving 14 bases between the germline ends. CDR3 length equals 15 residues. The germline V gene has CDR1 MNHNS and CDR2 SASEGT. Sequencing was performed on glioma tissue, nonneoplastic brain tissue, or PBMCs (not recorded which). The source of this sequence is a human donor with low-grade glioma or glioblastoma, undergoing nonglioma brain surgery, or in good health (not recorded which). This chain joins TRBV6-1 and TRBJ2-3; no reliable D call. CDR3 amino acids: CASSPVWAGTDTQYF. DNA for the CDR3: TGTGCCAGCAGCCCCGTTTGGGCAGGCACAGATACGCAGTATTTT.